In its sample, the clone carrying this TCR beta chain was seen once. The sample belongs to a study of blood T cell repertoires in COVID-19. On the study more broadly: T cells, B-cell-depleted T cells, or PBMCs supplied cDNA or gDNA.

V was pared by 1 base and J by 9 bases, with 18 bases between. The CDR3 runs 16 residues. Germline V CDR1 and CDR2: SGHVS, FNYEAQ. Authors' processing steps: Reference gene primer amplification gave nucleated cell count estimates. Using immunoSEQ multiplex PCR, the repertoire was profiled, and TCRdb retains in-frame clones only, with some absent. The V and J calls and clone size are taken from that table; D and trimming were inferred from the DNA. The sample holds more than 85,000 clones, roughly four fifths seen once. This chain connects TRBV7-6 to TRBJ1-4, with a weak D call TRBD1 (6 bases). This clonotype originated in a woman in her sixties with acute or convalescent COVID-19. The sample comprised peripheral blood. CDR3 in DNA: TGTGCCAGCAGCTTAGAGACCAGACAGGTCCCTCAAAAACTGTTTTTT. As protein: CASSLETRQVPQKLFF.